This T cell receptor (beta chain) comes out of a study of blood T cells in healthy people across ages. Donation came from healthy Caucasian individuals in Russia who were aged roughly 6 to 95. Around 10 milliliters of peripheral blood were drawn from each donor. Study-wide points: Higher diversity, along with more naive CD4+ cells, distinguished long-lived donors from aged donors. Per million T cells, the diversity of TCR beta decreased roughly linearly as age advanced.

CDR1 and CDR2 from the germline V gene are SEHNR and FQNEAQ (reference sequence). V was shortened by 8 bases and J by 3 bases, with 16 bases between the two germline ends. There are 15 residues in the CDR3. The authors ran a second PCR of roughly 7 to 11 cycles using a sample-barcoded 5' primer and a J-beta primer mix. TCRdb called the 5' RACE reads again in MiXCR, with one record for every CDR3 protein. The sample carries about a million distinct CDR3 sequences, 35% to 40% recorded once. This clonotype showed up just once. Its antigen is unidentified. Specimen: blood. The chain couples TRBV7-9 to TRBJ2-2, with D unclear. The sequence was obtained from a man between 18 and 29 years old in good health. CDR3 coding DNA: TGTGCCAGCCCCCGTGGCGACCCATACACCGGGGAGCTGTTTTTT. The encoded protein is CASPRGDPYTGELFF.